This entry lists 27 T cell receptor beta chains sequenced from one sample in a study of shared clonotypes between healthy human individuals. Selected positively for CCR7 and CD45RO-negative, naive CD8 cells excluded terminally differentiated effector memory CD45RA+ cells. Sequencing used immunoSEQ multiplex PCR; TCRdb keeps in-frame clones, though not all of them. Of around 1.9 million clones in the sample, approximately 94% were seen once. Sequenced material: naive CD8+ T cells from PBMCs. These receptors originate from a man between 18 and 35 years old in good health. Some clones in this sample may be carry-over from other donors' samples.

The chain is built from TRBV5-6 and TRBJ2-7; 7 nucleotides agree with TRBD2. The CDR3 has 15 residues. Germline lookup yields CDR1 SGHDT and CDR2 YYEEEE. V dropped 2 bases and J dropped 0; count of bases not matched to a gene: 5. The CDR3 here is CASSFGAGSSYEQYF. For the CDR3, the DNA is TGTGCCAGCAGCTTTGGAGCGGGGAGCTCCTACGAGCAGTACTTC. Based on the CDR3 plus reference TRBV5-6 and TRBJ2-7, the full variable domain is DAGVTQSPTHLIKTRGQQVTLRCSPKSGHDTVSWYQQALGQGPQFIFQYYEEEERQRGNFPDRFSGHQFPNYSSELNVNALLLGDSALYLCASSFGAGSSYEQYFGPGTRLTVT.

The gene calls are TRBV7-3 and TRBJ2-1; D perhaps matches TRBD1 (5 bases). Looked up from germline, CDR1 is SGHTA and CDR2 is FQGTGA. This CDR3 comprises 16 residues. With 1 base removed from V and 4 bases from J, the gap between germline ends came to 14 bases. The CDR3 spells CASSLSGQSVYNEQFF. The CDR3 nucleotides are TGTGCCAGCAGCTTAAGCGGACAAAGCGTTTACAATGAGCAGTTCTTC.

This rearrangement joins TRBV27 to TRBJ2-5; 10 bases are shared with TRBD2. Germline V gene sequence: CDR1 MNHEY, CDR2 SMNVEV (reference sequence). This CDR3 is built from 15 residues. V dropped 8 bases and J dropped 3; count of bases not matched to a gene: 9. In DNA, the CDR3 is TGTGCCAGCGGAGCCGGGACTAGCGTGAAAGAGACCCAGTACTTC. This encodes CASGAGTSVKETQYF.

This clone was observed once. J is TRBJ1-1 and V is TRBV9; possibly TRBD1 for D (5 bases). Trimming took off 2 bases at V and 4 bases at J, with 15 bases between the two ends. Germline V gene lookup returns CDR1 SGDLS and CDR2 YYNGEE. This CDR3 contains 15 residues. This CDR3 is CASSVKRDWGTEAFF. CDR3 nucleotides: TGTGCCAGCAGCGTGAAGAGGGACTGGGGCACTGAAGCTTTCTTT. The variable domain in full, completed from reference TRBV9 and TRBJ1-1, reads DSGVTQTPKHLITATGQRVTLRCSPRSGDLSVYWYQQSLDQGLQFLIQYYNGEERAKGNILERFSAQQFPDLHSELNLSSLELGDSALYFCASSVKRDWGTEAFFGQGTRLTVV.

The rearrangement joins TRBV7-2 to TRBJ2-5; 8 nucleotides line up with TRBD2. CDR1 is SGHTA, CDR2 FQGNSA, per germline. The CDR3 has 16 amino acids. J was trimmed by 5 bases and V by 5 bases; bases with no gene match: 13. CDR3 DNA: TGTGCCAGCAGCCGTTTGAGGGTAGCGGGACTTGAGACCCAGTACTTC. It specifies CASSRLRVAGLETQYF.

The chain has TRBV5-4 and TRBJ2-2; TRBD1 matches 9 bases. V was pared by 4 bases and J by 6 bases, with 4 bases of the junction left unmatched. This CDR3 is built from 14 residues. Germline CDR1 is SGHNT and CDR2 is YYREEE (reference sequence). In DNA form, the CDR3 reads TGTGCCAGCAGCAGACAGGGGGTACCCGGGGAGCTGTTTTTT. Amino acids: CASSRQGVPGELFF.

This clone was counted once. The rearrangement joins TRBV4-3 to TRBJ2-5; TRBD1 matches 7 bases. The V segment lost 0 bases and the J segment 2 bases; nucleotides outside the gene matches: 6. Germline V gene data show CDR1 as LGHNA and CDR2 as YSLEER. The CDR3 sequence is 16 residues long. This CDR3 is CASSQEIPRGQETQYF. In DNA, the CDR3 is TGCGCCAGCAGCCAAGAAATCCCCAGGGGGCAAGAGACCCAGTACTTC.

The V and J genes are TRBV9 and TRBJ2-7; D is possibly TRBD1 (5 bases). Germline V lookup: CDR1 SGDLS, CDR2 YYNGEE. This CDR3 spans 16 amino acids. V was clipped by 0 bases and J by 3 bases, with 16 bases between them. CDR3 amino acids: CASSVGTRDGYYEQYF. In DNA form, the CDR3 reads TGTGCCAGCAGCGTAGGGACCAGGGATGGGTACTACGAGCAGTACTTC.

The V gene is TRBV19, the J gene TRBJ1-4; D unclear. CDR3 length: 14 amino acids. Trimming left V 5 bases short and J 2 bases short, with 9 bases between. Germline V CDR1 and CDR2: LNHDA, SQIVND (reference sequence). The chain's CDR3 is CASSPSLTNEKLFF. The CDR3 DNA follows: TGTGCCAGTAGTCCGAGTCTGACTAATGAAAAACTGTTTTTT.

As to this clone: Other DNA sequences of this sample code for an identical CDR3. V usage is TRBV19 and J usage is TRBJ2-2; D is ambiguous. The germline V and J ends were trimmed by 6 bases and 1 base, with 6 bases remaining between them. Germline lookup yields CDR1 LNHDA and CDR2 SQIVND (reference sequence). CDR3 length equals 13 residues. CDR3 in amino acids: CASSSLNTGELFF. In DNA, the CDR3 is TGTGCCAGTAGCAGCCTGAACACCGGGGAGCTGTTTTTT.

The chain recombines TRBV28 with TRBJ1-1; D is possibly TRBD1 (5 bases). The V end lost 5 bases, the J end lost 0 bases, and 7 bases lay between the germline ends. Looked up from germline, CDR1 is MDHEN and CDR2 is SYDVKM. The CDR3 has 13 amino acids. In DNA, the CDR3 is TGTGCCAGCAGTCAGGACATGAACACTGAAGCTTTCTTT. This sequence encodes CASSQDMNTEAFF. Full variable domain (outside the CDR3, taken from reference TRBV28 and TRBJ1-1): DVKVTQSSRYLVKRTGEKVFLECVQDMDHENMFWYRQDPGLGLRLIYFSYDVKMKEKGDIPEGYSVSREKKERFSLILESASTNQTSMYLCASSQDMNTEAFFGQGTRLTVV.

This sequence joins TRBV7-9 and TRBJ1-4; no clear D gene. The CDR3 loop spans 13 amino acids. Trimming pared 3 bases from V and 8 bases from J, leaving 10 bases between. Germline lookup yields CDR1 SEHNR and CDR2 FQNEAQ (reference sequence). The CDR3 sequence is CASSFPSQEKLFF. DNA for the CDR3: TGTGCCAGCAGCTTCCCGTCGCAGGAAAAACTGTTTTTT. Supplemented by reference TRBV7-9 and TRBJ1-4, the full variable domain reads DTGVSQNPRHKITKRGQNVTFRCDPISEHNRLYWYRQTLGQGPEFLTYFQNEAQLEKSRLLSDRFSAERPKGSFSTLEIQRTEQGDSAMYLCASSFPSQEKLFFGSGTQLSVL.

This sequence joins TRBV28 and TRBJ2-7; TRBD1 or TRBD2 may be the D gene (6 bases each). Germline CDR1 and CDR2: MDHEN and SYDVKM. The length of the CDR3 is 14 residues. Trimming removed 3 bases at V and 4 bases at J, with 13 bases between. The CDR3 nucleotides are TGTGCCAGCAGTTTCCAAAGGGGGAGGTACGAGCAGTACTTC. Protein product: CASSFQRGRYEQYF.

This clone has a single count. The rearrangement uses TRBV7-3 and TRBJ2-7; 9 nucleotides align to TRBD1. This CDR3 is 17 amino acids long. Germline V gene data show CDR1 as SGHTA and CDR2 as FQGTGA. J lost 3 bases, V lost 1 base, and 10 bases had no gene match. The CDR3 coding sequence is TGTGCCAGCAGCTTAAATTCGCCGCGGACAGGGGTCTACGAGCAGTACTTC. Translation: CASSLNSPRTGVYEQYF.

V gene TRBV2 combines with J gene TRBJ1-2; TRBD1 might be the D (5 bases). The CDR3 extends over 13 amino acids. Trimming removed 1 base from V and 4 bases from J, with 7 bases in between. Germline-derived CDR1 and CDR2 are SNHLY and FYNNEI. DNA for the CDR3: TGTGCCAGCAGTGAAGTAAGGGGCTATGGCTACACCTTC. Translation gives CASSEVRGYGYTF.

This chain joins TRBV9 and TRBJ1-3, with D possibly matching TRBD1 (5 bases). Trimming shortened V by 5 bases and J by 1 base, and 10 bases separated the two germline ends. Per the germline V gene, CDR1 is SGDLS and CDR2 is YYNGEE. The CDR3 is made up of 14 amino acids. CDR3 sequence: CASRGHLSGNTIYF. The CDR3, as DNA: TGTGCCAGCAGAGGACACCTTTCTGGAAACACCATATATTTT.

This chain joins TRBV9 and TRBJ2-2; no clear D. V lost 4 bases and J 8 bases, leaving 9 bases between the germline ends. The CDR3 runs 12 residues. Germline V gene data show CDR1 as SGDLS and CDR2 as YYNGEE. Here the CDR3 reads CASSITPGELFF. The CDR3 nucleotides read TGTGCCAGCAGCATCACCCCGGGGGAGCTGTTTTTT.

J is TRBJ1-1 and V is TRBV6-5, with D possibly TRBD1 on 6 matching bases. Germline loops: CDR1 MNHEY, CDR2 SVGAGI. This CDR3 is 15 amino acids long. V was shortened by 2 bases and J by 6 bases, with 16 bases between the two germline ends. The CDR3 bases are TGTGCCAGCAGTTACGTGACACCCTCAGGGGCTGAAGCTTTCTTT. Translation gives CASSYVTPSGAEAFF.

The genes are TRBV11-2 and TRBJ2-7; 11 bases match TRBD2. Looked up from germline, CDR1 is SGHAT and CDR2 is FQNNGV. CDR3 length equals 16 residues. After removal of 5 bases from V and 0 bases from J, the junction contained 6 bases not matched to a gene. As DNA, the CDR3 is TGTGCCAGCAGCGCCCCGACTAGCGGGATCTCCTACGAGCAGTACTTC. Protein product: CASSAPTSGISYEQYF.

This chain uses TRBV27 with TRBJ2-1, with a possible D match to TRBD1 (6 bases). Germline values: CDR1 MNHEY, CDR2 SMNVEV (reference sequence). V gave up 2 bases and J gave up 5 bases, with 10 bases separating them. The CDR3 contains 14 residues. CDR3 bases: TGTGCCAGCAGTTTAAGGGACATCAACAATGAGCAGTTCTTC. It is translated as CASSLRDINNEQFF.

The chain carries TRBV11-2 and TRBJ2-1; maybe TRBD1 (5 bases). This CDR3 has 15 amino acids. V was clipped by 1 base and J by 5 bases, with 12 bases between them. Germline V gene lookup returns CDR1 SGHAT and CDR2 FQNNGV. The chain's CDR3 is CASSLGWGSHNEQFF. DNA for the CDR3: TGTGCCAGCAGCTTAGGGTGGGGCAGCCACAATGAGCAGTTCTTC.

For this clone: The same CDR3 arises from other DNA sequences in this sample as well. The rearrangement uses TRBV4-3 and TRBJ2-1, with D uncertain. In germline, CDR1 is LGHNA, CDR2 YSLEER. This CDR3 has 13 amino acids. V lost 0 bases to trimming and J lost 7 bases, with 7 bases between them. CDR3 sequence (DNA): TGCGCCAGCAGCCAAGATCGGGTTAATGAGCAGTTCTTC. This sequence encodes CASSQDRVNEQFF.

This chain links TRBV14 with TRBJ2-1, with 13 positions matching TRBD2. The CDR3 extends over 18 amino acids. Trimming removed 4 bases from V and 9 bases from J; junction bases left unmatched: 15. Germline values: CDR1 SGHDN, CDR2 FVKESK. CDR3 protein: CASSPPRRTSGRFGEQFF. CDR3 DNA sequence: TGTGCCAGCAGCCCGCCCCGGAGGACTAGCGGGAGATTTGGTGAGCAGTTCTTC.

The chain has TRBV6-1 and TRBJ2-7, with D tentatively TRBD2 (6 bases). Germline CDR1 reads MNHNS; CDR2 reads SASEGT. The length of the CDR3 is 13 residues. Trimming removed 8 bases from V and 2 bases from J, with 13 bases in between. DNA for the CDR3: TGTGCCAGCGGTCCGCGGGGAGCCTACGAGCAGTACTTC. The encoded protein is CASGPRGAYEQYF.

The V call is TRBV28, the J call TRBJ2-7; the D gene is possibly TRBD1 (5 bases). The CDR3 is 14 residues long. Trimming shortened V by 6 bases and J by 5 bases, and 17 bases separated the two germline ends. In germline, CDR1 is MDHEN, CDR2 SYDVKM. Here the CDR3 DNA reads TGTGCCAGCAGCCCTACCCCAGGGCCGGACGAGCAGTACTTC. This gives the protein CASSPTPGPDEQYF. The whole variable domain, remainder taken from reference TRBV28 and TRBJ2-7, is DVKVTQSSRYLVKRTGEKVFLECVQDMDHENMFWYRQDPGLGLRLIYFSYDVKMKEKGDIPEGYSVSREKKERFSLILESASTNQTSMYLCASSPTPGPDEQYFGPGTRLTVT.

This clone was seen a handful of times. The chain has TRBV9 and TRBJ2-2; D is undetermined. V lost 0 bases and J 1 base, leaving 7 bases between the germline ends. This CDR3 has 15 amino acids. Germline assignment: CDR1 SGDLS and CDR2 YYNGEE. The CDR3 DNA reads TGTGCCAGCAGCGTAGTAGGGCAGAACACCGGGGAGCTGTTTTTT. It encodes CASSVVGQNTGELFF.

This chain joins TRBV29-1 and TRBJ2-7, with D possibly being TRBD2 (6 bases). This CDR3 contains 14 residues. Germline CDR1 and CDR2: SQVTM and ANQGSEA. V lost 4 bases and J lost 4, with 17 bases in between. In DNA, the CDR3 is TGCAGCGTTGTATCATGGCAGGAGGGATACGAGCAGTACTTC. Protein: CSVVSWQEGYEQYF.